This TCR beta chain emerged from a study of identical twins. With 2 bases removed from V and 6 bases from J, the gap between germline ends came to 23 bases. The germline V gene has CDR1 LGHDT and CDR2 YNNKEL (reference sequence). The CDR3 has 17 amino acids. MiXCR, applied by TCRdb to the 5' RACE reads, yields one record per CDR3 protein. The table includes hundreds of thousands of distinct CDR3 sequences, 20% to 25% detected once. This clonotype was detected a few times. The sample was also reused in another study, on yellow fever vaccine responses in identical twins.

Sequenced: CD4+ T cells sorted from blood. The receptor's source is a woman younger than 30 in good health. The chain links TRBV3-1 to TRBJ2-7, with D perhaps matching TRBD1 (6 bases). The CDR3 region is CASSQNVLRQGIFEQYF. In DNA, the CDR3 is TGTGCCAGCAGCCAAAACGTATTACGGCAGGGGATTTTCGAGCAGTACTTC.